This TCR beta chain was sequenced for a study of blood T cells in healthy people across ages. This clonotype was seen a handful of times. V gave up 0 bases and J gave up 0 bases, with 15 bases separating them. CDR1 and CDR2 from the germline V gene are MNHEY and SMNVEV (reference sequence). The CDR3 runs to 17 residues. A second PCR of about 7 to 11 cycles used a sample-barcoded 5' primer and a J-beta primer mix. TCRdb independently ran MiXCR on the 5' RACE reads; one entry per CDR3 protein. The sample holds some 640,000 distinct CDR3 sequences, roughly 50% seen once. This chain connects TRBV27 to TRBJ2-7, with D possibly matching TRBD2 (5 bases). This sequence was found in a woman aged 55-70 years in good health. The sequenced sample consisted of blood. CDR3 loop: CASSLSNGGRSSYEQYF. In nucleotides, the CDR3 is TGTGCCAGCAGTTTATCAAACGGAGGCAGGAGCTCCTACGAGCAGTACTTC.